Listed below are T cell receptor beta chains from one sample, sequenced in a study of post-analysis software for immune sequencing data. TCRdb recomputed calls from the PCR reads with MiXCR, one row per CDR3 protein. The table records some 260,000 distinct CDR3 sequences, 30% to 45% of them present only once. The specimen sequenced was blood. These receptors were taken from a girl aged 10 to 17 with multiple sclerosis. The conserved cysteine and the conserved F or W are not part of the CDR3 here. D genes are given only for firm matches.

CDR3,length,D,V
ASSLSSGTPRDEQF,14,TRBD2,TRBV28
SARGGPQYEQY,11,-,TRBV20-1
SASWGGSYNEQY,12,-,TRBV20-1
SAYHLSGSQNEQF,13,TRBD2,TRBV20-1
ASSLNRGPKGGELF,14,TRBD1,TRBV5-5
ASAHPAGGGTQY,12,TRBD2,TRBV25-1
ASSQGGTFNEQY,12,-,TRBV4-3
ASSFAGQGIVAEAF,14,TRBD1,TRBV12-3/TRBV12-4
SARAGIEQF,9,-,TRBV20-1
SVERGGSNTDTQY,13,-,TRBV29-1
AIRMGQMNTEAF,12,TRBD1,TRBV10-3
ASSPALASGDQETQY,15,TRBD2,TRBV11-3
ASSFRDSSTDTQY,13,TRBD1,TRBV12-3/TRBV12-4
ASSEQVNTEAF,11,-,TRBV6-4
ASSWPRTGKDEQF,13,TRBD1,TRBV5-1
ASSRRGGGAYNGQF,14,TRBD2,TRBV6-2/TRBV6-3
ASSPGRDTQY,10,-,TRBV3-1
ASSYIPARAGEKLF,14,-,TRBV6-5
ASSQAWAGFAGELF,14,-,TRBV3-1
ASSWGETQY,9,-,TRBV5-5
ASSLSPSGNTDTQY,14,TRBD2,TRBV5-5
ASSTIAGGTGELF,13,TRBD2,TRBV7-6
ASSPGGTAINIQY,13,-,TRBV7-9
SVEGDSSYEQY,11,TRBD1,TRBV29-1
ASSHRWAF,8,-,TRBV28
SVGAGYGNT,9,-,TRBV29-1
ASSPRDAPGLAIIPSTDTQY,20,TRBD2,TRBV12-3/TRBV12-4
ASSLGTGASERETQY,15,TRBD1,TRBV11-2
ASSLVIAHNEQF,12,-,TRBV3-1
ASSMDRGMNTEAF,13,TRBD1,TRBV11-2
ASSRISGGHQETQY,14,TRBD2,TRBV6-5
ASRQDRGTEAF,11,TRBD1,TRBV6-5
AWRGTSYGYT,10,-,TRBV30
AWNGYTEAF,9,-,TRBV30
ATSRDGLGQVTDTQY,15,TRBD1,TRBV15
ASSLAGDIDTQY,12,TRBD2,TRBV7-3
ASRAGTGENEQY,12,TRBD1,TRBV28
ASGLAGSPSTDTQY,14,TRBD2,TRBV10-1
ASSEKSNQPQH,11,-,TRBV5-1
ASSLTKRSNYNEQF,14,-,TRBV7-3
SARGSGGNNEQF,12,-,TRBV20-1
ASSLMGGGGNQPQH,14,-,TRBV28
ASSPARQGSYGYT,13,TRBD1,TRBV7-2
ALGAGEYNEQF,11,-,TRBV28
ASRSLWGQGATPTDTQY,17,TRBD1,TRBV5-1
ASSAGVADTEAF,12,-,TRBV19
ASSEQGGSNQPQH,13,-,TRBV2
ASRETGGGPQH,11,TRBD1,TRBV6-5
ASSVAGGNTEAF,12,TRBD1,TRBV9
ASSLLKNIQY,10,-,TRBV5-6